The clone carrying this TCR beta chain was seen only a few times. Its antigen is undetermined. This sample was taken from a study of regulatory T cells in long-lasting Graves disease. CDR1 and CDR2 from the germline V gene are SGHRS and YFSETQ. CDR3 length: 16 amino acids. Germline trimming cut 3 bases from V and 4 bases from J; bases unmatched to any gene: 10. Study-wide results and limits: The study found lower TCR diversity in persistent Graves' patients than in newly diagnosed ones. It was in persistent disease that TRBV28, TRBJ1-2 and TRBJ2-5 were favored.

The time point is: persistent/refractory GD, antithyroid drugs over 5 years with positive TRAb. Making the TCR library involved RNA that had been extracted from PBMCs. Patient provenance is recorded as an endocrinology department in Xi'an, China. Nine milliliters of peripheral blood were drawn into EDTA tubes. Through Arm-PCR of CDR3 regions and iRepertoire HTBI primers, TCR beta libraries were built. Using its own MiXCR run on the multiplex PCR reads, TCRdb lists one record per CDR3 protein. The data contain roughly 500,000 distinct CDR3 sequences, less than 25% of them singletons. This clonotype originated in a female donor with Graves disease. Source: peripheral blood mononuclear cells (PBMCs), taken when the disease was refractory, from a patient treated with antithyroid drugs. The chain combines TRBV5-1 with TRBJ1-1, with 9 positions matching TRBD1. This chain's CDR3 is CASSSPQGARGTEAFF. CDR3 DNA sequence: TGCGCCAGCAGCTCGCCACAGGGGGCGCGGGGCACTGAAGCTTTCTTT. The full variable domain, its missing parts supplied by reference TRBV5-1 and TRBJ1-1, is KAGVTQTPRYLIKTRGQQVTLSCSPISGHRSVSWYQQTPGQGLQFLFEYFSETQRNKGNFPGRFSGRQFSNSRSEMNVSTLELGDSALYLCASSSPQGARGTEAFFGQGTRLTVV.